This T cell receptor (beta chain) was sequenced during a study of metastatic and nonmetastatic thyroid tumors. At the level of the study: Repertoire data that came from the blood and tumor or nodule tissue of malignant and benign thyroid patients were compared.

As originally analysed: For papillary thyroid cancer, a distant-metastasis classifier was constructed from CDR3 differences observed across clinicopathological groups. TCRdb recomputed clones from the PCR reads via MiXCR. V and J calls and clone size were set by TCRdb, not the authors. Among around 45,000 clones listed, roughly 3.2% were seen once. Findings of the study overall: Reportedly, malignant thyroid tumors had significantly higher TCR beta diversity than benign nodules, in blood and tumor.

The CDR3 has 15 amino acids. Germline CDR1 is MDHEN and CDR2 is SYDVKM. Trimming cost V 3 bases and J 0 bases, with 9 bases left between them. This clone has a count of ten or more. Its antigen is currently unknown. Thyroid surgery was performed in patients who had received no treatment beforehand. The sample taken for sequencing was blood. The V and J genes are TRBV28 and TRBJ1-5; a weak D match, TRBD1 (5 bases). This TCR was sampled from a female donor with papillary thyroid cancer or a benign thyroid nodule (not recorded which). Some clones in this sample may be carry-over from other donors' samples. The CDR3 DNA reads as TGTGCCAGCAGTTTGGGGCAGGGTAGCAATCAGCCCCAGCATTTT. It translates to CASSLGQGSNQPQHF.